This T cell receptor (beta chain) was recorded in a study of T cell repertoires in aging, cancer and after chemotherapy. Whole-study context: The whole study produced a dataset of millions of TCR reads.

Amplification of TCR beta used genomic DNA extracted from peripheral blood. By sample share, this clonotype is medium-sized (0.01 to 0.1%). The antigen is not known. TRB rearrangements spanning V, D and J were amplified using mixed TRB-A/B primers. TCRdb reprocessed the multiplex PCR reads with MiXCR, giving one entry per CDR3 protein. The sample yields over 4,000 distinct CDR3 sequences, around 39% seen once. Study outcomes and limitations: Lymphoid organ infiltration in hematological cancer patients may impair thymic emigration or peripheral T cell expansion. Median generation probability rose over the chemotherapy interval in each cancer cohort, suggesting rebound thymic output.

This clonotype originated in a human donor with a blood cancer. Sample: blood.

DNA of the CDR3: TGTGCCAGTAGTAAAGGGGGACTCCGCTCTGGGGCCAACGTCCTGACTTTC. This codes for CASSKGGLRSGANVLTF. V gene TRBV19 combines with J gene TRBJ2-6; D tentatively reads TRBD1 or TRBD2 (6 bases each). Germline CDR1 reads LNHDA; CDR2 reads SQIVND (reference sequence). This CDR3 is built from 17 residues. Trimming cost V 4 bases and J 0 bases, with 13 bases left between them.